This T cell receptor beta chain was identified during a study of shared T cell receptors in the human thymus. This table comes from immunoSEQ multiplex PCR, and its TCRdb copy is limited to in-frame clones, with some not included. This sample yields some 640,000 clones, of which roughly 86% are seen a single time; about 0.0094% belongs to the top ten. The same sample was also used in a study of human thymus T cells. That study adds: Healthy Finnish infants having corrective surgery for congenital heart defects served as donors. During corrective heart surgery, resections were taken, and the thymus tissue came from them. Repertoires sampled from thymus and blood appeared biased in V and J gene usage. As related research reported, thymic repertoires overlapped highly among unrelated individuals.

The sample taken for sequencing was thymocytes. This receptor was obtained from a boy less than two years old with a congenital heart defect.

CDR3 in DNA: TGCGCCAGCAGCCAAGGGGACAGGCCCTACGAGCAGTACTTC. Translating gives CASSQGDRPYEQYF. The chain has TRBV4-1 and TRBJ2-7; TRBD1 matches 8 bases. Per the germline V gene, CDR1 is MGHRA and CDR2 is YSYEKL. This CDR3 has 14 residues. The V segment lost 1 base and the J segment 2 bases; nucleotides outside the gene matches: 1.